The next 16 T cell receptor beta chains were all read from a single sample in a study of cytomegalovirus exposure and HLA in healthy donors. In the PCR, 60 Vbeta and 13 Jbeta primers were used. The method was immunoSEQ multiplex PCR; TCRdb's version includes in-frame clones alone and lacks a portion of them. Here the sample spans approximately 90,000 clones, about 80% being singletons. The sample was PBMCs. Every receptor here comes from a male donor in good health and CMV-seronegative.

The chain is built from TRBV5-4 and TRBJ1-1, with D perhaps matching TRBD1 (5 bases). This CDR3 is built from 13 residues. V lost 1 base to trimming and J lost 3 bases, with 7 bases between them. CDR1 and CDR2 (germline): SGHNT, YYREEE (reference sequence). CDR3 DNA: TGTGCCAGCAGCTTGAGGGGTGACACTGAAGCTTTCTTT. Residues: CASSLRGDTEAFF.

The chain couples TRBV7-9 to TRBJ1-2, with D possibly TRBD1 on 6 matching bases. The CDR3 totals 13 residues. Germline CDR1 SEHNR, CDR2 FQNEAQ (reference sequence). V lost 5 bases to trimming and J lost 4 bases, with 11 bases between them. The chain's CDR3 is CASSPARGYGYTF. CDR3 in DNA: TGTGCCAGCAGCCCGGCCAGGGGCTATGGCTACACCTTC.

This clone was observed a few times. CDR3: CAWGAGGEAFF. CDR3 DNA sequence: TGTGCCTGGGGGGCAGGGGGTGAAGCTTTCTTT. The V gene is TRBV30, the J gene TRBJ1-1, with 7 bases aligning to TRBD1. The CDR3 is 11 amino acids. V was pared by 5 bases and J by 7 bases, with 4 bases of the junction left unmatched. Germline-derived CDR1 and CDR2 are GTSNPN and SVGIG (reference sequence).

The chain carries TRBV7-2 and TRBJ1-1, with TRBD1 as a possible D gene (6 bases). Per the germline V gene, CDR1 is SGHTA and CDR2 is FQGNSA. The CDR3 runs 16 residues. Trimming left V 4 bases short and J 3 bases short, with 18 bases between. The DNA for the CDR3 is TGTGCCAGCAGCTCCCCCAGGGGAATTGGGCACACTGAAGCTTTCTTT. Translation gives CASSSPRGIGHTEAFF.

The chain is built from TRBV7-3 and TRBJ2-1; TRBD2 agrees at 7 bases. The V gene's germline CDR1 is SGHTA and CDR2 FQGTGA. The CDR3 runs to 15 residues. V lost 5 bases to trimming and J lost 2 bases; unmatched junction nucleotides: 6. CDR3 protein: CASSLYGGTYNEQFF. The CDR3 region has the DNA TGTGCCAGCAGCCTCTACGGGGGGACCTACAATGAGCAGTTCTTC.

The chain is built from TRBV7-2 and TRBJ1-2; D is perhaps TRBD1 (5 bases). In germline, CDR1 is SGHTA, CDR2 FQGNSA. The CDR3 extends over 14 amino acids. V lost 1 base and J lost 2, with 8 bases in between. The DNA of the CDR3 is TGTGCCAGCAGCTTAGGGCAGGGCAACTATGGCTACACCTTC. It specifies CASSLGQGNYGYTF.

V is TRBV27 and J is TRBJ1-6; 9 bases agree with TRBD1. J lost 0 bases, V lost 6 bases, and 6 bases had no gene match. This CDR3 has 17 residues. Germline V gives CDR1 MNHEY, CDR2 SMNVEV (reference sequence). The CDR3 spells CASSPTGGYSYNSPLHF. As DNA, the CDR3 is TGTGCCAGCAGCCCAACAGGGGGCTACTCCTATAATTCACCCCTCCACTTT.

The chain links TRBV9 to TRBJ1-2; maybe TRBD1 (6 bases). This CDR3 region has 13 residues. Germline V gene data show CDR1 as SGDLS and CDR2 as YYNGEE. The germline V and J ends were trimmed by 3 bases and 8 bases, with 14 bases remaining between them. CDR3 DNA: TGTGCCAGCAGCGATGCAGGGGTGACAGGCTACACCTTC. Translation: CASSDAGVTGYTF. Full variable domain (outside the CDR3, taken from reference TRBV9 and TRBJ1-2): DSGVTQTPKHLITATGQRVTLRCSPRSGDLSVYWYQQSLDQGLQFLIQYYNGEERAKGNILERFSAQQFPDLHSELNLSSLELGDSALYFCASSDAGVTGYTFGSGTRLTVV.

The rearrangement uses TRBV4-3 and TRBJ1-3; D is undetermined. V lost 1 base and J 0 bases, leaving 10 bases between the germline ends. CDR1 and CDR2 (germline): LGHNA, YSLEER. This CDR3 region has 16 residues. In nucleotides, the CDR3 is TGCGCCAGCAGCCAAGTTTGGGCAGGCTCTGGAAACACCATATATTTT. Protein: CASSQVWAGSGNTIYF.

This chain connects TRBV18 to TRBJ1-2; 9 nucleotides match TRBD1. V was pared by 3 bases and J by 8 bases, with 10 bases of the junction left unmatched. Germline values: CDR1 KGHSH, CDR2 LQKENI. The CDR3 sequence is 15 residues long. CDR3: CASSPTGTGPWGYTF. CDR3 coding DNA: TGTGCCAGCTCACCCACCGGGACAGGGCCTTGGGGCTACACCTTC.

The genes are TRBV19 and TRBJ1-1; D remains unclear. The germline gives CDR1 LNHDA, CDR2 SQIVND (reference sequence). This CDR3 has 16 residues. Trimming took off 9 bases at V and 0 bases at J, with 20 bases between the two ends. CDR3 protein: CASQVSGRNMNTEAFF. The CDR3 DNA follows: TGTGCCAGCCAGGTGAGTGGAAGAAATATGAACACTGAAGCTTTCTTT. Complete variable domain (other parts from reference TRBV19 and TRBJ1-1): DGGITQSPKYLFRKEGQNVTLSCEQNLNHDAMYWYRQDPGQGLRLIYYSQIVNDFQKGDIAEGYSVSREKKESFPLTVTSAQKNPTAFYLCASQVSGRNMNTEAFFGQGTRLTVV.

The chain couples TRBV14 to TRBJ2-2; TRBD1 matches at 9 bases. The junction had 8 bases not matched to a gene; V was cut back by 5 bases and J by 4 bases. This CDR3 region has 16 residues. Germline V lookup: CDR1 SGHDN, CDR2 FVKESK. The DNA of the CDR3 is TGTGCCAGCAGCTCGGACAGGGGCAGTTTCACCGGGGAGCTGTTTTTT. Protein product: CASSSDRGSFTGELFF.

The chain combines TRBV14 with TRBJ1-1; 11 nucleotides align to TRBD1. Germline V CDR1 and CDR2: SGHDN, FVKESK. This CDR3 spans 14 amino acids. With 5 bases clipped from V and 6 bases from J, the junction kept 5 bases outside the gene matches. CDR3 DNA: TGTGCCAGCAGCTCGGACAGGGGGCTTTCTGAAGCTTTCTTT. The encoded protein is CASSSDRGLSEAFF.

This clone turned up a few times. The chain joins TRBV4-3 to TRBJ2-1; TRBD1 matches at 8 bases. Germline trimming cut 5 bases from V and 4 bases from J; bases unmatched to any gene: 7. The germline V gene has CDR1 LGHNA and CDR2 YSLEER. The CDR3 totals 15 residues. Here the CDR3 DNA reads TGCGCCAGCAGCAAAGGGACAGGAACATACAATGAGCAGTTCTTC. It specifies CASSKGTGTYNEQFF.

The rearrangement uses TRBV7-2 and TRBJ2-7; TRBD1 matches at 8 bases. The CDR3 length is 14 residues. Trimming removed 4 bases from V and 6 bases from J; junction bases left unmatched: 8. The germline V gene has CDR1 SGHTA and CDR2 FQGNSA. CDR3 sequence: CASSYDSQGGEQYF. The CDR3 DNA reads as TGTGCCAGCAGCTACGACTCACAGGGGGGCGAGCAGTACTTC.

The chain combines TRBV9 with TRBJ2-7; tentatively, D is TRBD1 (5 bases). Trimming removed 0 bases from V and 5 bases from J, with 15 bases in between. CDR1 and CDR2 from the germline V gene are SGDLS and YYNGEE. This CDR3 comprises 15 residues. The CDR3 coding sequence is TGTGCCAGCAGCGTAGTTATAGGGGATATCGACGAGCAGTACTTC. Translation gives CASSVVIGDIDEQYF.